Reported below is one TCR beta chain. Its specificity is unknown. Data came from immunoSEQ multiplex PCR; TCRdb stores just in-frame clones and leaves some out. The table lists over 1.5 million clones, 95% to 99% of them singletons. The sample originates from a study of shared clonotypes between healthy human individuals. There are 13 residues in the CDR3. V lost 9 bases to trimming and J lost 2 bases, with 14 bases between them. CDR1 is MDHEN, CDR2 SYDVKM, per germline. Whole-study findings and limits: Generally, naive subsets came out with larger estimated richness than memory subsets.

This receptor was obtained from a man aged 25-45 years in good health. The specimen was naive CD4+ T cells sorted from blood. Subset meaning: CD45RA+ positively selected. The chain has TRBV28 and TRBJ2-7, with a tentative D call TRBD2 (7 bases). The CDR3 sequence: CARWGGRTYEQYF. Here the CDR3 DNA reads TGTGCCAGGTGGGGGGGGCGAACCTACGAGCAGTACTTC.